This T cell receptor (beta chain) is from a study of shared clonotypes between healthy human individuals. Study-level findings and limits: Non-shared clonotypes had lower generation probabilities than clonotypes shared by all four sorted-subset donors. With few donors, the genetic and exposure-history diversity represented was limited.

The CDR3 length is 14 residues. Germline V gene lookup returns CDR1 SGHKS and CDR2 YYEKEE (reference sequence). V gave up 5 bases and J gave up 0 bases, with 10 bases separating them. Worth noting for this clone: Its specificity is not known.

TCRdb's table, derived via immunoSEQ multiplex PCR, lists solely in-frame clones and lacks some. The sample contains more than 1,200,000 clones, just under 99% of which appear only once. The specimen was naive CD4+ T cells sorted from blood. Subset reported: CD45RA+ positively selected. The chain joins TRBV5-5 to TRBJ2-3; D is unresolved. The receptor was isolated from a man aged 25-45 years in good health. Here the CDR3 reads CASSLAVSTDTQYF. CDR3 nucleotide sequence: TGTGCCAGCAGTCTGGCGGTTAGCACAGATACGCAGTATTTT.